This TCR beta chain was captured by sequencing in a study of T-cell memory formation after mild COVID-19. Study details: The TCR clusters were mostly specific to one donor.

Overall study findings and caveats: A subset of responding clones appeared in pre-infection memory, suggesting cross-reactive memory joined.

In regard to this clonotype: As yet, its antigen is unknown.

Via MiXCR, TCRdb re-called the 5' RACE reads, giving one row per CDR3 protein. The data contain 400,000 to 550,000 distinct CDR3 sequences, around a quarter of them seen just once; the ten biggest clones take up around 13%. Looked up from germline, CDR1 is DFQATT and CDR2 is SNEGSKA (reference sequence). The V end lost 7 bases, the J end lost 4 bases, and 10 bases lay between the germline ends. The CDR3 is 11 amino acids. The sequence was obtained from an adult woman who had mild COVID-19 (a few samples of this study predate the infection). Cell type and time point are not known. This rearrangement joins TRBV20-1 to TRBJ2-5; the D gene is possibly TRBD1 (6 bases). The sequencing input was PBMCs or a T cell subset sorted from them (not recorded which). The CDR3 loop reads CSGRDTETQYF. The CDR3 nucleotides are TGCAGTGGAAGGGACACAGAGACCCAGTACTTC.